The rows below give T cell receptor beta chains drawn from one sample of a study of tumor-infiltrating lymphocytes in localized non-small cell lung cancer. Assay: immunoSEQ multiplex PCR; the TCRdb copy retains only in-frame clones and omits some. The sample yields about 16,000 clones, roughly four fifths seen once. Material: lung tumor tissue. These receptor sequences come from a human donor with non-small cell lung cancer. CDR3s leave out the opening cysteine and the closing phenylalanine or tryptophan. The D gene is left open where the match is weak.

v_gene	d_gene	CDR3aa
TRBV7-2	NA	ASSLASTANYGYT
TRBV7-9	TRBD2	ASSLPEGTSGVSETQY
TRBV2	TRBD1	ASSKTRTGVYNEQF
TRBV2	NA	ASREDSLYQPQH
TRBV28	NA	ASSAWGVGNYGYT
TRBV27	NA	ASSFLGFGELF
TRBV5-1	TRBD1	ASSGTGEYGYT
TRBV5-1	NA	ASSLGAEGNQPQH
TRBV18	TRBD2	ASSPTRLAGGRDGSYNEQF
TRBV11-2	NA	ASSLEPGVNTEAF
TRBV25-1	TRBD2	ASSEERGSYEQY
TRBV5-1	NA	ASSLPWGTDTQY
TRBV5-4	NA	ASSSMPIQGSRNEQF
TRBV27	TRBD1	ASSLRGDRAVGYGYT
TRBV19	TRBD1	ASSIGTGTGYEEQY
TRBV6-6	TRBD2	ASSSGSRYEQY
TRBV4-1	NA	ASTGGANTEAF
TRBV10-3	TRBD1	AISEHRGTYNEQF
TRBV30	TRBD1	AWDRGDNQPQH
TRBV20-1	NA	SASWDEQY
TRBV29-1	NA	SSLCRLGLCNEQF
TRBV5-1	NA	ASSFGGAGLTDTQY
TRBV10-3	NA	AMAARGGETQY
TRBV2	TRBD1	ASRGTGGTEAF
TRBV5-1	TRBD2	ASRSSGRAEEEQF
TRBV10-3	NA	AISVERAGWDQPQH
TRBV7-9	TRBD1	ASSPSDRTNYGYT
TRBV7-2	NA	ASSLETGRQF
TRBV28	NA	ASSLKDNSPLH
TRBV4-2	NA	ASSQSGNGEKLF
TRBV6-5	TRBD2	ASSLGLAGSSDTQY
TRBV28	NA	ASSFPTTGELF
TRBV29-1	TRBD1	SPNGPRQGADEQY
TRBV28	NA	ASSITRAGETQY
TRBV5-1	TRBD1	ASSGQGRLRNTGELF
TRBV13	NA	ASSLGFGRFGEKLF
TRBV2	TRBD1	ASSTGGAELYEQY
TRBV27	NA	ASSSPTQLAKNIQY
TRBV5-6	NA	ASSSLLYEQY
TRBV19	NA	ASSPGTSTNEKLF
TRBV6-6	NA	ASTLTVGTGELF
TRBV19	TRBD1	ASLTGGASNYGYT
TRBV5-4	TRBD1	ASSLGDRGFTDTQY
TRBV7-9	TRBD2	ASSPQTSEGQDTQY
TRBV30	TRBD2	AWSRRRSSGRYEQF
TRBV7-2	TRBD1	ASSLGDRASIYGYT
TRBV5-1	NA	ASSFGLGYT
TRBV6-5	NA	ASSSLRAVGYNEQF
TRBV5-1	NA	ASSVSTGTRAIDIQY
TRBV14	TRBD1	ASSQAKPRQGAQETQY
TRBV7-9	NA	ASGRTESSYNEQF
TRBV5-1	TRBD2	ASSLGGGAFNEQF
TRBV4-1	TRBD1	ASSQEPRGRREQY
TRBV7-2	NA	ASSLVGPGNEKLF
TRBV7-2	NA	ASSLVQGLSYEQY
TRBV5-5	TRBD1	ASSLVQGRYNEQF
TRBV30	NA	AWSVYGLMNTEAF
TRBV7-2	TRBD1	ASSPRGGQNYGYT
TRBV29-1	NA	SVEGRGDSAPYEQY